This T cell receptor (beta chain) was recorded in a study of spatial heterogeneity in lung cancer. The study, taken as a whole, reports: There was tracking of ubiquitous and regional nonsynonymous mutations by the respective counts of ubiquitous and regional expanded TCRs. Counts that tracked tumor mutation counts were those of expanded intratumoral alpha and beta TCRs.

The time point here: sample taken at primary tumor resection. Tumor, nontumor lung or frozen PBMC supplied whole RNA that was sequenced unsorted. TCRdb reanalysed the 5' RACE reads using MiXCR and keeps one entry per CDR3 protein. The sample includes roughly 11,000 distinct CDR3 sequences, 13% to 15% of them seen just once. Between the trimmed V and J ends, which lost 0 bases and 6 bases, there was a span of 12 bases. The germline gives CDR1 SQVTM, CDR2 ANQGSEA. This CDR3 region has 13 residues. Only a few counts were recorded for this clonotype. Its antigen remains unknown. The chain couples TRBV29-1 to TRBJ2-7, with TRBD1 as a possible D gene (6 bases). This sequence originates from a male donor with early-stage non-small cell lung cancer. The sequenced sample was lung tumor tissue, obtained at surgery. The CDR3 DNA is TGCAGCGTTGAAGATCTGAAGGGGGTCGAGCAGTACTTC. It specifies CSVEDLKGVEQYF.